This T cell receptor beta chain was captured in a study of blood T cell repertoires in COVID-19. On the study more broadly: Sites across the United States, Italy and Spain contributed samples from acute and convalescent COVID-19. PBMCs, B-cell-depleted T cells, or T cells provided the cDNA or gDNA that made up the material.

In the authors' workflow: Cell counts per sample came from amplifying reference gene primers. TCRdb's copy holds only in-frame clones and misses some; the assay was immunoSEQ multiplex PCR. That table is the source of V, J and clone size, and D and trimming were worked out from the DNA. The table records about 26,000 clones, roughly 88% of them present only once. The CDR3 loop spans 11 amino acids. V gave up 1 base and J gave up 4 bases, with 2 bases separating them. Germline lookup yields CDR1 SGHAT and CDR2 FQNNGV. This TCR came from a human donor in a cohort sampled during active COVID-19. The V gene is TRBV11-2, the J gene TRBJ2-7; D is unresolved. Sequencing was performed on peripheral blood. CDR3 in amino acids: CASSLAYEQYF. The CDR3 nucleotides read TGTGCCAGCAGCTTAGCTTACGAGCAGTACTTC. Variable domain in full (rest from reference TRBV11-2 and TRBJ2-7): EAGVAQSPRYKIIEKRQSVAFWCNPISGHATLYWYQQILGQGPKLLIQFQNNGVVDDSQLPKDRFSAERLKGVDSTLKIQPAKLEDSAVYLCASSLAYEQYFGPGTRLTVT.